The entry below describes one TCR beta chain. Antigen unknown. A deep-level run was used for the assay. Some 30,000 T cell genomes (around 0.2 ug DNA) went into each sorted-subset replicate. Using immunoSEQ multiplex PCR, the repertoire was profiled, and TCRdb retains in-frame clones only, with some absent. The sample shows about 800,000 clones, roughly 96% of them seen only once. Terminally differentiated effector memory CD45RA+ cells were excluded from the naive CD8 cells, which were CD45RO-negative and positively selected for CCR7. These data originate in a study of shared clonotypes between healthy human individuals. Study-wide results and limits: Memory subsets generally showed smaller estimated richness than naive subsets did.

Germline CDR1 and CDR2: LGHNA and YNFKEQ. The germline V and J ends were trimmed by 2 bases and 0 bases, with 13 bases remaining between them. The CDR3 is made up of 16 amino acids. This clonotype originated in a man under 40 in good health. The sample consisted of naive CD8+ T cells sorted from blood. The chain employs TRBV4-2 and TRBJ1-1, with a tentative D call TRBD1 (5 bases). The CDR3, as DNA: TGTGCCAGCAGCCAACCCCAGGGTTACATGAACACTGAAGCTTTCTTT. This gives the protein CASSQPQGYMNTEAFF.